Listed below are T cell receptor beta chains from one sample, sequenced in a study of cytomegalovirus exposure and HLA in healthy donors. The data were produced by immunoSEQ multiplex PCR, yet TCRdb's version contains in-frame clones alone and is incomplete. This repertoire shows 75,000 to 90,000 clones, under 80% found once; its top ten account for about a fifth. The source material was PBMCs. All receptors derive from a man under 40 in good health and CMV-seropositive. Both conserved end residues are part of each CDR3. D genes are given only for firm matches. Part of the rows lack a size; the others show once, few, many or a class for expanded clones.

size,V,J,D,CDR3,DNA
-,TRBV2,TRBJ2-3,TRBD2,CASSPGTSGRFTDTQYF,TGTGCCAGCAGTCCAGGGACTAGCGGGAGATTTACAGATACGCAGTATTTT
few,TRBV2,TRBJ2-7,TRBD1,CASSEGQGAIYEQYF,TGTGCCAGCAGTGAAGGGCAGGGGGCGATCTACGAGCAGTACTTC
-,TRBV30,TRBJ2-2,-,CAWSSSGSGELFF,TGTGCCTGGAGTAGCTCCGGGTCCGGGGAGCTGTTTTTT
-,TRBV6-1,TRBJ2-2,TRBD1,CASNSGTGMGGELFF,TGTGCCAGCAATTCCGGGACAGGGATGGGCGGGGAGCTGTTTTTT
once,TRBV2,TRBJ2-2,-,CASSVTQGAGELFF,TGTGCCAGCAGTGTTACACAGGGAGCCGGGGAGCTGTTTTTT
many,TRBV5-6,TRBJ1-1,TRBD1,CASSPRGPGEAFF,TGTGCCAGCAGCCCCAGGGGGCCAGGTGAAGCTTTCTTT
few,TRBV7-3,TRBJ1-4,-,CASSLRARDEKLFF,TGTGCCAGCAGCTTAAGGGCGCGGGATGAAAAACTGTTTTTT
few,TRBV19,TRBJ1-1,TRBD1,CASSLTGGDDTEAFF,TGTGCCAGTAGTCTGACAGGGGGCGACGACACTGAAGCTTTCTTT
-,TRBV6-4,TRBJ1-6,-,CASSDGTRGDSPLHF,TGTGCCAGCAGTGACGGGACAAGGGGTGATTCACCCCTCCACTTT
-,TRBV6-1,TRBJ2-2,-,CASRRTGELFF,TGTGCCAGCAGACGGACCGGGGAGCTGTTTTTT
-,TRBV27,TRBJ2-3,-,CASSLDNGSTDTQYF,TGTGCCAGCAGTTTAGATAACGGTAGCACAGATACGCAGTATTTT
-,TRBV29-1,TRBJ2-7,TRBD1,CSVEDGTGATYEQYF,TGCAGCGTTGAAGATGGGACAGGGGCGACGTACGAGCAGTACTTC
once,TRBV27,TRBJ2-7,TRBD1,CASGQGSYEQYF,TGTGCCAGCGGACAGGGTTCCTACGAGCAGTACTTC
few,TRBV5-4,TRBJ1-1,TRBD1,CASSSPTGKRSEAFF,TGTGCCAGCAGCTCCCCGACAGGGAAGCGATCTGAAGCTTTCTTT
-,TRBV5-1,TRBJ1-2,-,CASSLEVTNYGYTF,TGCGCCAGCAGCTTGGAGGTGACAAACTATGGCTACACCTTC
-,TRBV5-4,TRBJ2-7,TRBD2,CASRLGGGNYEQYF,TGTGCCAGCCGGCTGGGCGGGGGGAACTACGAGCAGTACTTC
-,TRBV25-1,TRBJ2-7,-,CASSEGAGLSYEQYF,TGTGCCAGCAGTGAAGGCGCAGGCCTTTCCTACGAGCAGTACTTC
-,TRBV10-3,TRBJ2-1,TRBD2,CAISFLAGGNNEQFF,TGTGCCATCAGTTTTTTAGCGGGAGGGAACAATGAGCAGTTCTTC
few,TRBV10-3,TRBJ2-1,-,CAISIQGDNEQFF,TGTGCCATCAGTATACAGGGCGACAATGAGCAGTTCTTC
-,TRBV21-1,TRBJ2-7,-,CASSNWFCGSSYEQYF,TGTGCCAGCAGCAATTGGTTTTGCGGGAGCTCCTACGAGCAGTACTTC
-,TRBV6-1,TRBJ2-1,TRBD1,CASSGRTGTVSYNEQFF,TGTGCCAGCAGTGGCCGAACCGGGACAGTCTCCTACAATGAGCAGTTCTTC
-,TRBV5-4,TRBJ2-5,TRBD1,CASSTGTGQETQYF,TGTGCCAGCAGTACCGGGACAGGACAAGAGACCCAGTACTTC
-,TRBV4-1,TRBJ2-7,-,CASSQDQAYEQYF,TGCGCCAGCAGCCAAGATCAGGCCTACGAGCAGTACTTC
once,TRBV4-2,TRBJ1-3,-,CASSNGDSGNTIYF,TGTGCCAGCAGCAACGGAGACTCTGGAAACACCATATATTTT